This entry lists 32 T cell receptor beta chains sequenced from one sample in a study of CD8 T cells in Susac syndrome. RNA in amounts of about 0.5 to 1 ug was reverse transcribed with random hexamers. TCRdb re-derived calls from the immunoSEQ multiplex PCR reads in MiXCR, one entry per CDR3 protein. Of around 120,000 distinct CDR3 sequences listed, around 94% are singletons. Sequenced material: CD4+ T cells from PBMCs. The source is a human donor with multiple sclerosis.

The chain combines TRBV3-1 with TRBJ1-6; D possibly corresponds to TRBD1 (6 bases). Germline V gene sequence: CDR1 LGHDT, CDR2 YNNKEL (reference sequence). This CDR3 is built from 17 residues. Trimming took 0 bases from V and 7 from J, leaving 16 bases between them. This CDR3 reads CASSQDHSRGINSPLHF. The CDR3 DNA sequence: TGTGCCAGCAGCCAAGATCATTCCAGGGGTATCAATTCACCCCTCCACTTT.

The count of this clonotype is one. The chain combines TRBV27 with TRBJ2-7, with TRBD2 identical over 9 bases. V shed 5 bases, J shed 5 bases, and the junction held 10 bases outside the gene matches. This CDR3 is 15 amino acids long. Germline CDR1 is MNHEY and CDR2 is SMNVEV (reference sequence). CDR3 coding DNA: TGTGCCAGCAGTCCTCGGTTGCGGGGGGGAGACGAGCAGTACTTC. Its protein is CASSPRLRGGDEQYF.

The rearrangement uses TRBV6-5 and TRBJ2-5; D is undetermined. The V end lost 5 bases, the J end lost 3 bases, and 4 bases lay between the germline ends. The CDR3 runs to 11 residues. Germline CDR1 and CDR2: MNHEY and SVGAGI. Written as DNA, the CDR3 is TGTGCCAGCAGTAAAAAAGAGACCCAGTACTTC. It is translated as CASSKKETQYF.

The chain uses TRBV7-2 and TRBJ2-7; D uncertain. Germline V gives CDR1 SGHTA, CDR2 FQGNSA. The CDR3 length is 12 residues. Trimming removed 2 bases at V and 2 bases at J, with 4 bases between. The chain's CDR3 is CASSLTPYEQYF. CDR3 sequence (DNA): TGTGCCAGCAGCTTAACTCCCTACGAGCAGTACTTC.

This chain connects TRBV29-1 to TRBJ1-1; a weak D match, TRBD1 (6 bases). The CDR3 totals 13 residues. The V end was cut by 5 bases, the J end by 1 base, with 11 bases between. The germline V gene encodes CDR1 SQVTM and CDR2 ANQGSEA. CDR3 protein: CSVQGLPNTEAFF. The CDR3 bases are TGCAGCGTTCAGGGGCTCCCGAACACTGAAGCTTTCTTT.

The rearrangement links TRBV5-6 to TRBJ1-1; D remains unclear. Trimming cost V 2 bases and J 6 bases, with 8 bases left between them. The germline CDR1 and CDR2 sequences are SGHDT and YYEEEE. The CDR3 extends over 12 amino acids. The CDR3 region is CASSFSVAEAFF. The DNA of the CDR3 is TGTGCCAGCAGCTTTTCAGTCGCTGAAGCTTTCTTT.

The chain combines TRBV28 with TRBJ1-2, with D unresolved. V lost 6 bases and J lost 7, with 12 bases in between. Per germline, CDR1 MDHEN and CDR2 SYDVKM. The length of the CDR3 is 12 residues. CDR3 residues: CASSLLGTGYTF. DNA of the CDR3: TGTGCCAGCAGCCTACTCGGAACTGGCTACACCTTC.

The CDR3 sequence is CASSLSGSGDNEQFF. The DNA for the CDR3 is TGTGCCAGCAGCCTTTCTGGTAGCGGGGACAATGAGCAGTTCTTC. V and J are TRBV3-1 and TRBJ2-1, with TRBD2 matching 8 bases. Per the germline V gene, CDR1 is LGHDT and CDR2 is YNNKEL (reference sequence). The CDR3 is 15 amino acids. The V and J ends lost 4 bases and 5 bases, in that order; junction bases with no gene match: 7.

The chain carries TRBV7-3 and TRBJ2-6; D may be TRBD2 (6 bases). This CDR3 is built from 14 residues. Trimming stripped 4 bases from V and 4 bases from J, with 8 bases between. Germline V lookup: CDR1 SGHTA, CDR2 FQGTGA. This CDR3 is CASSSGEGANVLTF. As DNA, the CDR3 is TGTGCCAGCAGCTCGGGGGAAGGGGCCAACGTCCTGACTTTC.

The genes are TRBV7-8 and TRBJ1-6; TRBD1 agrees at 9 bases. Trimming removed 4 bases from V and 9 bases from J; junction bases left unmatched: 7. The CDR3 has 15 residues. Per the germline V gene, CDR1 is SGHVS and CDR2 is FQNEAQ. The CDR3 coding sequence is TGTGCCAGCAGCTCCGGACAGGGGTCAGGTTCACCCCTCCACTTT. This translates into CASSSGQGSGSPLHF.

The chain combines TRBV6-1 with TRBJ2-1, with D possibly being TRBD1 (5 bases). The length of the CDR3 is 17 residues. Between the trimmed V and J ends, which lost 6 bases and 0 bases, there was a span of 18 bases. Germline V gene lookup returns CDR1 MNHNS and CDR2 SASEGT. The CDR3 loop is CASRPTAGPSSYNEQFF. The DNA for the CDR3 is TGTGCCAGCAGACCCACGGCAGGGCCGAGCTCCTACAATGAGCAGTTCTTC.

This clonotype is a singleton in its sample. This chain connects TRBV19 to TRBJ1-1, with D uncertain. CDR3 length equals 13 residues. The V end was cut by 3 bases, the J end by 1 base, with 6 bases between. Germline CDR1 and CDR2: LNHDA and SQIVND (reference sequence). CDR3 loop: CASSISRNTEAFF. CDR3 in DNA: TGTGCCAGTAGTATTAGCAGGAACACTGAAGCTTTCTTT. Full variable domain (missing parts from reference TRBV19 and TRBJ1-1): DGGITQSPKYLFRKEGQNVTLSCEQNLNHDAMYWYRQDPGQGLRLIYYSQIVNDFQKGDIAEGYSVSREKKESFPLTVTSAQKNPTAFYLCASSISRNTEAFFGQGTRLTVV.

The J gene is TRBJ1-6, the V gene TRBV3-1; 7 nucleotides agree with TRBD1. CDR1 and CDR2 (germline): LGHDT, YNNKEL (reference sequence). The CDR3 length is 14 residues. The trim removed 6 bases at V and 9 bases at J, leaving 8 bases unmatched. The CDR3, as DNA: TGTGCCAGCAGATTGGGACAGTTGGGTTCACCCCTCCACTTT. Protein sequence: CASRLGQLGSPLHF.

The rearrangement joins TRBV7-2 to TRBJ1-1; TRBD1 is a possible D gene (6 bases). The CDR3 sequence is 14 residues long. Germline-derived CDR1 and CDR2 are SGHTA and FQGNSA. Between the trimmed V and J ends, which lost 2 bases and 3 bases, there was a span of 10 bases. The chain's CDR3 is CASSLWTDYTEAFF. The CDR3 DNA sequence: TGTGCCAGCAGCTTATGGACAGACTACACTGAAGCTTTCTTT.

The J gene is TRBJ2-7, the V gene TRBV10-3; 9 bases are shared with TRBD1. CDR3 length equals 14 residues. Germline V CDR1 and CDR2: ENHRY, SYGVKD. Germline trimming cut 5 bases from V and 5 bases from J; bases unmatched to any gene: 7. The CDR3 sequence: CAISFSGTGNEQYF. CDR3 nucleotides: TGTGCCATCAGTTTTTCCGGGACAGGGAACGAGCAGTACTTC.

The gene calls are TRBV6-5 and TRBJ1-6; D is ambiguous. Looked up from germline, CDR1 is MNHEY and CDR2 is SVGAGI. V shed 0 bases and J shed 5 bases, with 14 bases lying between them. The CDR3 covers 17 residues. The CDR3 DNA is TGTGCCAGCAGTTACTCTTGGAGCGGCCTTAATAATTCACCCCTCCACTTT. Residues: CASSYSWSGLNNSPLHF.

The CDR3 coding sequence is TGTGCCAGCAGCTTGAGGGTAGGGACTAGCGGACACAATGAGCAGTTCTTC. It encodes CASSLRVGTSGHNEQFF. The chain is built from TRBV5-4 and TRBJ2-1, with TRBD2 identical over 11 bases. Germline V lookup: CDR1 SGHNT, CDR2 YYREEE (reference sequence). This CDR3 has 17 residues. Germline trimming cut 1 base from V and 5 bases from J; bases unmatched to any gene: 8.

The V gene is TRBV7-2, the J gene TRBJ2-7; 12 nucleotides match TRBD1. The CDR3 has 14 residues. Germline CDR1 SGHTA, CDR2 FQGNSA. V was clipped by 9 bases and J by 4 bases; unmatched bases: 7. Here the CDR3 reads CASSRDRGLYEQYF. CDR3 coding DNA: TGTGCCAGTAGTCGGGACAGGGGGCTTTACGAGCAGTACTTC.

This clonotype was detected only once. The V call is TRBV10-3, the J call TRBJ2-5, with 8 positions matching TRBD1. CDR1 is ENHRY and CDR2 is SYGVKD in the germline V gene. V trimming: 4 bases; J trimming: 2 bases; junction bases outside the gene matches: 6. The CDR3 consists of 15 residues. The CDR3, as DNA: TGTGCCATCAGTGGAGGTGGACAGGGACAAGAGACCCAGTACTTC. Translated: CAISGGGQGQETQYF.

This clonotype has a handful of counts. CDR3 bases: TGTGCCAGCAGCCATATGGGGCCCCAGCATTTT. Translating gives CASSHMGPQHF. The chain employs TRBV14 and TRBJ1-5, with D uncertain. The CDR3 spans 11 residues. Trimming pared 3 bases from V and 9 bases from J, leaving 6 bases between. Germline-derived CDR1 and CDR2 are SGHDN and FVKESK.

J is TRBJ1-2 and V is TRBV9; tentatively, D is TRBD1 (6 bases). The CDR3 sequence is 15 residues long. V lost 0 bases, J lost 8 bases, and 17 bases lay in between. Germline V gene lookup returns CDR1 SGDLS and CDR2 YYNGEE. The DNA for the CDR3 is TGTGCCAGCAGCGTAGCTACAGGGCTCGGAAGCGGCTACACCTTC. Translation gives CASSVATGLGSGYTF. Full variable domain (remainder filled in from reference TRBV9 and TRBJ1-2): DSGVTQTPKHLITATGQRVTLRCSPRSGDLSVYWYQQSLDQGLQFLIQYYNGEERAKGNILERFSAQQFPDLHSELNLSSLELGDSALYFCASSVATGLGSGYTFGSGTRLTVV.

This chain joins TRBV4-3 and TRBJ2-1; tentative D call: TRBD1 (5 bases). The CDR3 runs 14 residues. V lost 0 bases to trimming and J lost 12 bases, with 15 bases between them. CDR1 and CDR2 from the germline V gene are LGHNA and YSLEER. The CDR3 nucleotides are TGCGCCAGCAGCCAAGATCACGGACACCGGTGGCAGTTCTTC. Its protein product is CASSQDHGHRWQFF.

This rearrangement joins TRBV2 to TRBJ2-7; no clear D. Per germline, CDR1 SNHLY and CDR2 FYNNEI. V was clipped by 3 bases and J by 3 bases, with 6 bases between them. The CDR3 is made up of 12 amino acids. CDR3 residues: CASSEQSYEQYF. CDR3 nucleotides: TGTGCCAGCAGTGAGCAAAGCTACGAGCAGTACTTC.

The chain joins TRBV20-1 to TRBJ2-1, with 9 positions matching TRBD1. Germline loops: CDR1 DFQATT, CDR2 SNEGSKA (reference sequence). With 1 base clipped from V and 7 bases from J, the junction kept 5 bases outside the gene matches. The CDR3 is 14 amino acids. CDR3 coding DNA: TGCAGTGCTAGAGGGAACAGGGGGCGTAATGAGCAGTTCTTC. This gives the protein CSARGNRGRNEQFF.

The chain couples TRBV24-1 to TRBJ2-1; TRBD2 agrees at 7 bases. The CDR3 runs to 14 residues. The V and J ends lost 5 bases and 8 bases, in that order; junction bases with no gene match: 8. Germline CDR1 and CDR2: KGHDR and SFDVKD. The CDR3 spells CATSVGGGVDEQFF. The CDR3 nucleotides are TGTGCCACCAGTGTGGGGGGAGGGGTCGATGAGCAGTTCTTC.

The V gene is TRBV3-1, the J gene TRBJ1-2; no definite D call. This CDR3 is built from 15 residues. Trimming removed 6 bases from V and 5 bases from J, with 19 bases in between. Germline CDR1 is LGHDT and CDR2 is YNNKEL (reference sequence). CDR3 in amino acids: CASSRDPGGVYGYTF. As DNA, the CDR3 is TGTGCCAGCAGTCGCGACCCCGGCGGGGTTTATGGCTACACCTTC.

This chain joins TRBV2 and TRBJ2-1, with TRBD1 identical over 11 bases. The CDR3 covers 15 residues. Germline V lookup: CDR1 SNHLY, CDR2 FYNNEI. J was trimmed by 4 bases and V by 6 bases; bases with no gene match: 5. DNA for the CDR3: TGTGCCAGCAGGACGGACAGGGGGCAATACAATGAGCAGTTCTTC. Encoded protein: CASRTDRGQYNEQFF.

The rearrangement joins TRBV7-8 to TRBJ2-7; the match to TRBD2 covers 7 bases. Germline values: CDR1 SGHVS, CDR2 FQNEAQ. Losses at the gene ends were 5 bases for V and 3 bases for J; bases not matched to a gene: 4. This CDR3 comprises 13 residues. The CDR3 here is CASSRGVGYEQYF. The CDR3 bases are TGTGCCAGCAGCCGGGGGGTCGGCTACGAGCAGTACTTC.

J is TRBJ2-5 and V is TRBV5-4; 8 bases agree with TRBD2. The CDR3 totals 15 residues. J gave up 2 bases and V 0 bases, and 3 bases lay outside the gene matches. CDR1 is SGHNT and CDR2 is YYREEE in the germline V gene (reference sequence). For the CDR3, the DNA is TGTGCCAGCAGCTTGGCTAGCGGGCCTCAAGAGACCCAGTACTTC. Translating gives CASSLASGPQETQYF.

The rearrangement uses TRBV30 and TRBJ1-4, with a possible D match to TRBD1 (5 bases). The germline V gene has CDR1 GTSNPN and CDR2 SVGIG (reference sequence). Deletions cut 0 bases from V and 5 bases from J, with 16 bases between. This CDR3 has 16 residues. The CDR3 loop reads CAWSVQGTVLNEKLFF. The CDR3 bases are TGTGCCTGGAGTGTACAAGGGACGGTCCTAAATGAAAAACTGTTTTTT. Full variable domain (outside the CDR3, taken from reference TRBV30 and TRBJ1-4): SQTIHQWPATLVQPVGSPLSLECTVEGTSNPNLYWYRQAAGRGLQLLFYSVGIGQISSEVPQNLSASRPQDRQFILSSKKLLLSDSGFYLCAWSVQGTVLNEKLFFGSGTQLSVL.

V gene TRBV29-1 combines with J gene TRBJ1-1; 12 positions match TRBD1. The CDR3 runs to 13 residues. V gave up 6 bases and J gave up 5 bases; unmatched junction bases: 4. The germline gives CDR1 SQVTM, CDR2 ANQGSEA. The DNA for the CDR3 is TGCAGCGTGGGACAGGGGGCTATAACTGAAGCTTTCTTT. As protein: CSVGQGAITEAFF.

J is TRBJ2-3 and V is TRBV5-6; maybe TRBD2 (6 bases). The V gene lost 1 base and the J gene lost 0 bases, with 12 bases spanning the gap. The V gene's germline CDR1 is SGHDT and CDR2 YYEEEE. The CDR3 loop spans 16 amino acids. The CDR3 here is CASSLPRGTSTDTQYF. The CDR3 region has the DNA TGTGCCAGCAGCTTGCCTCGCGGGACTAGCACAGATACGCAGTATTTT.